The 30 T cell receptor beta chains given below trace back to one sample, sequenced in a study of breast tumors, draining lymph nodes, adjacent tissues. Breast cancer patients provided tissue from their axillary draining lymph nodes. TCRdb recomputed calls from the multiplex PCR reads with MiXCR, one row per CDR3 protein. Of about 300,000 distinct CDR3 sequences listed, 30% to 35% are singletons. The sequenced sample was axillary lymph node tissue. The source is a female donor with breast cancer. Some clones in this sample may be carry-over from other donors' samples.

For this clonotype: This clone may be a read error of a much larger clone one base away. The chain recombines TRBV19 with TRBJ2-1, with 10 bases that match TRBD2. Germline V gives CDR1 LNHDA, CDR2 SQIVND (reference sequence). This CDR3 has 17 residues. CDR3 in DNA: TGTGCCAGTAGTATTGAAGCCCTAGCGGGAGTGGGTAATGAGCAGTCCTTC. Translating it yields CASSIEALAGVGNEQSF.

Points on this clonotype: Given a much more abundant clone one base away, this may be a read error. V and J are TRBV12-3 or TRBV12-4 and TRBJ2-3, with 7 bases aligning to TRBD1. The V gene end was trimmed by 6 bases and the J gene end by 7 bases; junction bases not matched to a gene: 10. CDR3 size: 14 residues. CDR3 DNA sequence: TGTGCCAGCAGAGATACTGGACAGGCGAATACGCAGTATTTT. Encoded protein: CASRDTGQANTQYF.

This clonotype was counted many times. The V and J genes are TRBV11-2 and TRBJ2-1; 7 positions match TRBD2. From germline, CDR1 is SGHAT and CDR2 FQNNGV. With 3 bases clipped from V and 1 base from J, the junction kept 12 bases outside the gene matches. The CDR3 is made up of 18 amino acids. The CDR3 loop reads CASSFGGGLGASYNEQFF. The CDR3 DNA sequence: TGTGCCAGCAGCTTTGGGGGGGGGTTAGGAGCATCCTACAATGAGCAGTTCTTC.

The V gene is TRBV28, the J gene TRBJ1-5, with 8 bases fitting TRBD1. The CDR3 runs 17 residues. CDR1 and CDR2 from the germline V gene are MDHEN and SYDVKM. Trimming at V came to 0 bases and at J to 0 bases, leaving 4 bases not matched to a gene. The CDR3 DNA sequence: TGTGCCAGCAGTTTATGGACAGGGGTCTATAGCAATCAGCCCCAGCATTTT. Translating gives CASSLWTGVYSNQPQHF.

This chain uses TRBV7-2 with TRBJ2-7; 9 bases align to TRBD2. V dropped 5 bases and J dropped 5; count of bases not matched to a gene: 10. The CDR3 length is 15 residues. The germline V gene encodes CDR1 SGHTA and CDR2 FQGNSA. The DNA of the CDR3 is TGTGCCAGCAGCGTAACGACTAGCGGAGAGGACGAGCAGTACTTC. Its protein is CASSVTTSGEDEQYF.

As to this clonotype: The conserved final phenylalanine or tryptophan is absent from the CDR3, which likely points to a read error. CDR3 DNA: TGTGCCAGCAGTTACAGAGAATCCCGTAGCAATCAGCCCCAGCATTCT. This gives the protein CASSYRESRSNQPQHS. The chain has TRBV6-2 or TRBV6-3 and TRBJ1-5; unclear D gene. The V gene lost 2 bases and the J gene lost 0 bases, with 11 bases spanning the gap. This CDR3 spans 16 amino acids. Germline V gene sequence: CDR1 MNHEY, CDR2 SVGEGT.

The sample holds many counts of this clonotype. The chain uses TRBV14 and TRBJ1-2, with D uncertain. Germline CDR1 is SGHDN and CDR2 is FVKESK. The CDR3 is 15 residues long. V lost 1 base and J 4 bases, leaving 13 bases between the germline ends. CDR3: CASSQGVGLSYGYTF. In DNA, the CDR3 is TGTGCCAGCAGCCAAGGAGTCGGGTTGAGCTATGGCTACACCTTC.

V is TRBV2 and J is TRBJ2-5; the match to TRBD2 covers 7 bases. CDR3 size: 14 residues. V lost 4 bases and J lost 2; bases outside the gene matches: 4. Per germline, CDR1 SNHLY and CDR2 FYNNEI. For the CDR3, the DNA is TGTGCCAGCAGTGCATTCGGGGGGCAAGAGACCCAGTACTTC. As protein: CASSAFGGQETQYF.

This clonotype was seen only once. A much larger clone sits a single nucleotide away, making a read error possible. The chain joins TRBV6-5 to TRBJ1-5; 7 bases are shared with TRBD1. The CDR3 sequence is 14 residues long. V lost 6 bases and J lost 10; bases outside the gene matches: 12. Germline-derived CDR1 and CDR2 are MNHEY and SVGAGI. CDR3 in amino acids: CASSRDREDIPQHF. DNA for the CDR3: TGTGCCAGCAGCCGCGACAGGGAAGACATTCCCCAGCATTTT.

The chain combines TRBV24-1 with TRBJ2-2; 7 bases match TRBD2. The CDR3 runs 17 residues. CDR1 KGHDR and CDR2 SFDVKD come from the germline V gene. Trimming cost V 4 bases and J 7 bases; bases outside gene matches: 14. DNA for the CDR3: TGTGCCACCAGTGACGTGGCACTGAGCGGGATTGGCGGGGAGCTGTTTTTT. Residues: CATSDVALSGIGGELFF.

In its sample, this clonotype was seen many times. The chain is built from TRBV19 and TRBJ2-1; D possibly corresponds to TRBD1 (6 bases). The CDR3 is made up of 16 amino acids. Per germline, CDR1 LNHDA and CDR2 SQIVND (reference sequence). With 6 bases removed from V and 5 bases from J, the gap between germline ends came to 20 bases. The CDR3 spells CASRTTPGHGNNEQFF. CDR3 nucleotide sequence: TGTGCCAGTAGAACAACCCCGGGACACGGGAACAATGAGCAGTTCTTC.

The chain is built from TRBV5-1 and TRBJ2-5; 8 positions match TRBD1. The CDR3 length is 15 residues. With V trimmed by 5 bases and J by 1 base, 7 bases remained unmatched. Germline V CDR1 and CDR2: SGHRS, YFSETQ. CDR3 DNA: TGCGCCAGCAGAACGGGACAGGCGGCCCAAGAGACCCAGTACTTC. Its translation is CASRTGQAAQETQYF.

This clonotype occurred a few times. Here the CDR3 reads CASSSLQAGSYEQYF. DNA for the CDR3: TGTGCCAGCAGTTCCCTTCAGGCGGGTTCCTACGAGCAGTACTTC. This chain links TRBV11-1 with TRBJ2-7; D possibly corresponds to TRBD2 (5 bases). The V end lost 6 bases, the J end lost 1 base, and 16 bases lay between the germline ends. Germline values: CDR1 SGHAT, CDR2 FQDESV (reference sequence). This CDR3 contains 15 residues.

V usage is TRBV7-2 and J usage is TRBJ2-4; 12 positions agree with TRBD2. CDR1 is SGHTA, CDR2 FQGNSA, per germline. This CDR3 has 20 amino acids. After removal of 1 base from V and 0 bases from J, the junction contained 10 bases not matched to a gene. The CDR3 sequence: CASSLVSVASGRGAKNIQYF. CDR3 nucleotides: TGTGCCAGCAGCTTAGTCTCGGTTGCTAGCGGGAGGGGAGCCAAAAACATTCAGTACTTC.

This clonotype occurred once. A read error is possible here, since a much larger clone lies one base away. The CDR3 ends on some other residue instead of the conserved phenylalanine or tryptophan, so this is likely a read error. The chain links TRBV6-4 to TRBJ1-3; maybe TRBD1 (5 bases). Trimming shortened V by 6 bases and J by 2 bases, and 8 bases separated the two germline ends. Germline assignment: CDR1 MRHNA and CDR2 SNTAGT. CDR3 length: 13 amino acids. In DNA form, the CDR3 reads TGTGCCAGCAGCAGGGAACCTGGAAACACCATATATCTT. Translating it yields CASSREPGNTIYL.

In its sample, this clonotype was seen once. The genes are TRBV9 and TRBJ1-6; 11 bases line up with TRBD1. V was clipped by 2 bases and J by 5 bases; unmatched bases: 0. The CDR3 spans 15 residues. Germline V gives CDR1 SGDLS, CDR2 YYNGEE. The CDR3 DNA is TGTGCCAGCAGCGTGGGACAGGGGGATAATTCACCCCTCCACTTT. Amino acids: CASSVGQGDNSPLHF. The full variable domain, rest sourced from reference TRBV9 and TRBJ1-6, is DSGVTQTPKHLITATGQRVTLRCSPRSGDLSVYWYQQSLDQGLQFLIQYYNGEERAKGNILERFSAQQFPDLHSELNLSSLELGDSALYFCASSVGQGDNSPLHFGNGTRLTVT.

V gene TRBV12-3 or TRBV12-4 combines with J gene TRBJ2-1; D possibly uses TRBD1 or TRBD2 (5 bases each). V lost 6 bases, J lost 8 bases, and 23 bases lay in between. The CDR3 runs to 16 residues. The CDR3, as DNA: TGTGCCAGCAGCCGGGACGGACCCTTAGGATCCGATGAGCAGTTCTTC. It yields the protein CASSRDGPLGSDEQFF.

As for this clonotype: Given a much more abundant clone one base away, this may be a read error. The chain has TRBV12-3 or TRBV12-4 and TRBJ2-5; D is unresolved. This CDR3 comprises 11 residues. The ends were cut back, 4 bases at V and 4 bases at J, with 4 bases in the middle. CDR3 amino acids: CASSSLETQYF. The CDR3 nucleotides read TGTGCCAGCAGTTCTTTAGAGACCCAGTACTTC.

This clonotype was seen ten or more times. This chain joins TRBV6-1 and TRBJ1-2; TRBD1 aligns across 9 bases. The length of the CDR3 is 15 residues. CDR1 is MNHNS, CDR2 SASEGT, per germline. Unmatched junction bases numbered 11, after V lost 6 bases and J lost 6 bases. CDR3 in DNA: TGTGCCAGCAGCGAACGTCGGACAGGGGTAGATGGCTACACCTTC. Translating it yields CASSERRTGVDGYTF.

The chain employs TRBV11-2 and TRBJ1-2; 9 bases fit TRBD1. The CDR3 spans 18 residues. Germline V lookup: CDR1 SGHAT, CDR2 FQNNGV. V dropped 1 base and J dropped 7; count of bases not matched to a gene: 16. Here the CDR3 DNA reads TGTGCCAGCAGCTTAGTTCTGGGACAGCAACAGGGGGCGCGTGGCTACACCTTC. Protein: CASSLVLGQQQGARGYTF.

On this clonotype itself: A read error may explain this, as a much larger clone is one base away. For the CDR3, the DNA is TGCAGTGCTAGTAAAGAGTTTCGGGAGCCGTATTTT. Protein: CSASKEFREPYF. The gene calls are TRBV20-1 and TRBJ2-3; TRBD2 might be the D (6 bases). V lost 3 bases, J lost 14 bases, and 18 bases lay in between. The CDR3 is 12 residues long. In germline, CDR1 is DFQATT, CDR2 SNEGSKA (reference sequence).

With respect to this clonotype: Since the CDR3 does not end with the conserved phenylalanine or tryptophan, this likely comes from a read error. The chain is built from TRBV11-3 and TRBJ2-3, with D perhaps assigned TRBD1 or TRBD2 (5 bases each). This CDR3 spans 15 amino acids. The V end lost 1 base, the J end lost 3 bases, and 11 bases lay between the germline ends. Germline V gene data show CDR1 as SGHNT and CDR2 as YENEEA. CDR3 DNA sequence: TGTGCCAGCAGCTTAGGGGGGAGTGGTACAGATACGCAGTATCTT. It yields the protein CASSLGGSGTDTQYL.

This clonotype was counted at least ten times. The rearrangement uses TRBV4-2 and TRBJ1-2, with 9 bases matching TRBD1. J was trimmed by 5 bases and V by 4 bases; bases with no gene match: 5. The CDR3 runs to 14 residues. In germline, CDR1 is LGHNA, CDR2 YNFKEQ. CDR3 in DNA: TGTGCCAGCAGCCCGGGGACAGGGCGGTATGGCTACACCTTC. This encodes CASSPGTGRYGYTF.

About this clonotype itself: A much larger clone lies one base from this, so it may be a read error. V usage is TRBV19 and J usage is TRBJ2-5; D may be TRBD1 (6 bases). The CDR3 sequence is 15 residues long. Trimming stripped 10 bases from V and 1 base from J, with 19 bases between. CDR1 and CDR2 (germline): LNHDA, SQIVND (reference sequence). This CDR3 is CANNPGQPLQETQYF. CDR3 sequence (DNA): TGTGCCAATAACCCCGGACAGCCGCTCCAAGAGACCCAGTACTTC. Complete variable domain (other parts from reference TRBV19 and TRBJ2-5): DGGITQSPKYLFRKEGQNVTLSCEQNLNHDAMYWYRQDPGQGLRLIYYSQIVNDFQKGDIAEGYSVSREKKESFPLTVTSAQKNPTAFYLCANNPGQPLQETQYFGPGTRLLVL.

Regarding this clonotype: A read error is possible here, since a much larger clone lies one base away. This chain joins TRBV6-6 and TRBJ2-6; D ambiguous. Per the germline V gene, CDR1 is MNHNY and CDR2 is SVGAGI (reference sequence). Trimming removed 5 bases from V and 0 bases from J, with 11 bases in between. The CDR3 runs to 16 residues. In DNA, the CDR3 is TGTGCCAGCAGTCACGAGCAGCTCTCTGGGGCCAACGTCCTGACTTTC. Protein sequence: CASSHEQLSGANVLTF.

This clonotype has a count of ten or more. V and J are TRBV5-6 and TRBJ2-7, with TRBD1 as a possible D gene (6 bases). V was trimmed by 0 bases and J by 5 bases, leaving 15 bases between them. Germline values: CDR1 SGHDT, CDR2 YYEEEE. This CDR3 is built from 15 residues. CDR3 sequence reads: CASSLDRGGRDEQYF. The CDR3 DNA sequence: TGTGCCAGCAGCTTGGATAGAGGGGGTCGGGACGAGCAGTACTTC. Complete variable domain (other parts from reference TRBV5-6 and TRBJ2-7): DAGVTQSPTHLIKTRGQQVTLRCSPKSGHDTVSWYQQALGQGPQFIFQYYEEEERQRGNFPDRFSGHQFPNYSSELNVNALLLGDSALYLCASSLDRGGRDEQYFGPGTRLTVT.

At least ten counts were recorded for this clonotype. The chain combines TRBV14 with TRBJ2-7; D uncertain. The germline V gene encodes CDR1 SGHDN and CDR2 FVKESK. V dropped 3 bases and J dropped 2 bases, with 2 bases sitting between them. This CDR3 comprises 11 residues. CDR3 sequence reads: CASSHAYEQYF. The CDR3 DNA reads TGTGCCAGCAGCCACGCCTACGAGCAGTACTTC.

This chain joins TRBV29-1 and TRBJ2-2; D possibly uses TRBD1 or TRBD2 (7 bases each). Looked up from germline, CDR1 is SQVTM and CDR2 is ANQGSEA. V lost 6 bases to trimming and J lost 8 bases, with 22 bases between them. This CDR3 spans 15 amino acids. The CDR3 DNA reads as TGCAGCGTCCAGGGGGGGCCTGGGGACCGGGGGGAGCTGTTTTTT. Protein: CSVQGGPGDRGELFF.

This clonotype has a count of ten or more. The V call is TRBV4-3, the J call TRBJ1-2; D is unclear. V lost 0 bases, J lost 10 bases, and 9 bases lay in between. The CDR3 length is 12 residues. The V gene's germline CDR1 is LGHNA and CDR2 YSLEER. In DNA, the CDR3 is TGCGCCAGCAGCCAAGATGGCTGGACCTACACCTTC. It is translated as CASSQDGWTYTF.

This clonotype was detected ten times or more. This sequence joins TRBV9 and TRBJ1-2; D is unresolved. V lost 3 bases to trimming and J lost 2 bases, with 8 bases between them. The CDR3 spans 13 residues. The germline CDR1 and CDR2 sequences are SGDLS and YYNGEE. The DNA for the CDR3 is TGTGCCAGCAGCGATACACCAAACTATGGCTACACCTTC. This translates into CASSDTPNYGYTF.